These 27 T cell receptor beta chains came from one sample sequenced in a study of post-analysis software for immune sequencing data. The antigens of these receptors remain unknown. Study results and limitations: TRBV5-6, TRBV5-1 and TRBV20-1 belonged to a set of a handful of TRBV segments that were more frequent in patients than controls.

The TCR beta cDNA libraries carried unique molecular identifiers. TCRdb used MiXCR to reprocess the PCR reads, holding one entry per CDR3 protein. Of around 500,000 distinct CDR3 sequences in the sample, around a third were seen once. Sequences were obtained from blood. Source of these receptors: a girl younger than 18 with multiple sclerosis.

This chain links TRBV3-1 with TRBJ2-1, with 10 positions matching TRBD2. CDR1 LGHDT and CDR2 YNNKEL come from the germline V gene (reference sequence). The CDR3 loop spans 16 amino acids. The V and J ends lost 6 bases and 9 bases, in that order; junction bases with no gene match: 14. Written as DNA, the CDR3 is TGTGCCAGCAGATCAATAGCGGGGGGAGTGCGGGTTGAGCAGTTCTTC. This translates into CASRSIAGGVRVEQFF.

This clonotype was counted a few times. The chain is built from TRBV6-1 and TRBJ2-1, with 10 positions matching TRBD1. There are 14 residues in the CDR3. The V gene end was trimmed by 6 bases and the J gene end by 7 bases; junction bases not matched to a gene: 6. Germline V gives CDR1 MNHNS, CDR2 SASEGT. The CDR3 nucleotides read TGTGCCAGCAGGGGGACAGGGGCCCCTAATGAGCAGTTCTTC. As protein: CASRGTGAPNEQFF.

This clonotype has only one observation. The chain couples TRBV4-1 to TRBJ1-1; no reliable D call. The V and J ends lost 0 bases and 1 base respectively, with 6 bases between them. CDR1 is MGHRA and CDR2 is YSYEKL in the germline V gene. CDR3 length: 14 amino acids. CDR3 protein: CASSQERENTEAFF. The CDR3 DNA reads as TGCGCCAGCAGCCAAGAAAGAGAGAACACTGAAGCTTTCTTT.

The J gene is TRBJ2-1, the V gene TRBV5-5; possible D gene TRBD1, 5 bases. Germline assignment: CDR1 SGHKS and CDR2 YYEKEE (reference sequence). The V and J ends lost 3 bases and 11 bases respectively, with 12 bases between them. The CDR3 length is 12 residues. The CDR3 DNA follows: TGTGCCAGCAGCTCGGACACGCCTAAGCAGTTCTTC. Translating gives CASSSDTPKQFF.

The chain links TRBV12-3 or TRBV12-4 to TRBJ1-1; no definite D call. The ends were cut back, 1 base at V and 4 bases at J, with 4 bases in the middle. The CDR3 consists of 12 residues. CDR3 bases: TGTGCCAGCAGTTTAGACGGCACTGAAGCTTTCTTT. The encoded protein is CASSLDGTEAFF.

This clonotype was recorded at least ten times. CDR3 residues: CASSALFGTGKYEQYF. DNA of the CDR3: TGTGCCAGCAGCGCCCTCTTCGGGACAGGGAAATACGAGCAGTACTTC. This chain links TRBV21-1 with TRBJ2-7; the table's D call TRBD1 went unverified against the DNA. TRBV21-1 is termed a pseudogene. The CDR3 contains 16 residues.

This clonotype was counted many times. The chain links TRBV29-1 to TRBJ1-2, with no clear D. The germline gives CDR1 SQVTM, CDR2 ANQGSEA. The V gene lost 0 bases and the J gene lost 1 base, with 6 bases spanning the gap. The CDR3 is 13 amino acids. The CDR3 here is CSVEEVVNYGYTF. In DNA form, the CDR3 reads TGCAGCGTTGAAGAAGTAGTTAACTATGGCTACACCTTC.

The chain recombines TRBV10-3 with TRBJ2-3, with 8 bases matching TRBD1. With V trimmed by 5 bases and J by 5 bases, 3 bases remained unmatched. This CDR3 has 13 residues. Germline CDR1 is ENHRY and CDR2 is SYGVKD. The CDR3 bases are TGTGCCATCAGTACAGGGGGTGAAGATACGCAGTATTTT. This gives the protein CAISTGGEDTQYF.

In its sample, this clonotype was seen many times. The chain has TRBV10-1 and TRBJ2-5; 7 bases map to TRBD2. The CDR3 length is 15 residues. Germline CDR1 and CDR2: WNHNN and SYGVQD (reference sequence). Trimming removed 10 bases from V and 5 bases from J; junction bases left unmatched: 16. CDR3 protein: CAIEHRGDPGETQYF. The CDR3 DNA reads as TGCGCCATCGAACATCGGGGGGATCCTGGGGAGACCCAGTACTTC.

This clonotype was seen more than once but under ten times. J is TRBJ2-7 and V is TRBV3-1; no firm D call. The V gene lost 4 bases and the J gene lost 7 bases, with 11 bases spanning the gap. CDR1 is LGHDT and CDR2 is YNNKEL in the germline V gene (reference sequence). The CDR3 runs 12 residues. CDR3 coding DNA: TGTGCCAGCAGCCTAGACCCTTCGGAGCAGTACTTC. It codes for CASSLDPSEQYF.

The chain combines TRBV6-6 with TRBJ1-6; tentative D call: TRBD1 (5 bases). Germline V gene lookup returns CDR1 MNHNY and CDR2 SVGAGI (reference sequence). The V end was cut by 0 bases, the J end by 7 bases, with 10 bases between. CDR3 size: 15 residues. The CDR3 DNA sequence: TGTGCCAGCAGTTACTCGGGGGAGGACAATTCACCCCTCCACTTT. Its protein product is CASSYSGEDNSPLHF.

The sample holds a few counts of this clonotype. This chain uses TRBV15 with TRBJ1-5, with no clear D. This CDR3 has 15 residues. The V end was cut by 3 bases, the J end by 0 bases, with 9 bases between. In germline, CDR1 is LNHNV, CDR2 YYDKDF (reference sequence). CDR3 in amino acids: CATSRGRISNQPQHF. The CDR3 DNA follows: TGTGCCACCAGCAGGGGTCGGATTAGCAATCAGCCCCAGCATTTT. The full variable domain, its missing parts supplied by reference TRBV15 and TRBJ1-5, is DAMVIQNPRYQVTQFGKPVTLSCSQTLNHNVMYWYQQKSSQAPKLLFHYYDKDFNNEADTPDNFQSRRPNTSFCFLDIRSPGLGDTAMYLCATSRGRISNQPQHFGDGTRLSIL.

The rearrangement uses TRBV5-1 and TRBJ2-7; 9 bases map to TRBD1. Germline lookup yields CDR1 SGHRS and CDR2 YFSETQ. V shed 4 bases, J shed 6 bases, and the junction held 8 bases outside the gene matches. The CDR3 runs to 14 residues. This CDR3 reads CASSVGQGIGEQYF. The CDR3 DNA follows: TGCGCCAGCAGCGTGGGACAGGGAATCGGCGAGCAGTACTTC.

This clonotype came up many times. This chain's CDR3 is CSVRGRNTDTQYF. CDR3 DNA: TGCAGCGTTCGGGGGCGGAACACAGATACGCAGTATTTT. The rearrangement uses TRBV29-1 and TRBJ2-3, with D perhaps being TRBD1 or TRBD2 (6 bases each). The CDR3 is 13 amino acids. The V end lost 5 bases, the J end lost 2 bases, and 11 bases lay between the germline ends. Per the germline V gene, CDR1 is SQVTM and CDR2 is ANQGSEA.

In its sample, this clonotype was seen a few times. The genes are TRBV25-1 and TRBJ1-4, with D possibly being TRBD1 (5 bases). The CDR3 loop spans 14 amino acids. Deletions cut 1 base from V and 11 bases from J, with 14 bases between. The V gene's germline CDR1 is MGHDK and CDR2 SYGVNS. CDR3 bases: TGTGCCAGCAGTGAATTGGGGACGGACCCTAAACTGTTTTTT. Amino acids: CASSELGTDPKLFF.

CDR3 DNA sequence: TGTGCCAGCAGTTGGAGGGGAGGAACGGAAGGCTACACCTTC. Residues: CASSWRGGTEGYTF. This chain links TRBV27 with TRBJ1-2, with a possible D match to TRBD1 (5 bases). CDR1 is MNHEY and CDR2 is SMNVEV in the germline V gene (reference sequence). The CDR3 runs 14 residues. Trimming removed 4 bases at V and 8 bases at J, with 17 bases between.

This clonotype was detected only a few times. V usage is TRBV12-3 or TRBV12-4 and J usage is TRBJ1-5; D is unclear. V was cut by 8 bases and J by 3 bases, with 14 bases left in between. CDR3 size: 14 residues. In DNA, the CDR3 is TGTGCCAGCCAAATCAGTCTAACCAATCAGCCCCAGCATTTT. Translation gives CASQISLTNQPQHF.

The chain is built from TRBV6-1 and TRBJ2-1; D is possibly TRBD1 (6 bases). Germline-derived CDR1 and CDR2 are MNHNS and SASEGT. The CDR3 totals 17 residues. Trimming left V 6 bases short and J 4 bases short, with 22 bases between. CDR3 in DNA: TGTGCCAGCAGGAGGGGGAGAGTTTTGAGTCCTTACAATGAGCAGTTCTTC. Translation: CASRRGRVLSPYNEQFF.

The V call is TRBV6-6, the J call TRBJ1-5, with 7 bases aligning to TRBD1. Trimming cost V 5 bases and J 3 bases; bases outside gene matches: 10. The CDR3 spans 16 residues. Germline lookup yields CDR1 MNHNY and CDR2 SVGAGI (reference sequence). The CDR3 nucleotides are TGTGCCAGCAGTCCTTCCCGTGACAGGGACAATCAGCCCCAGCATTTT. Protein product: CASSPSRDRDNQPQHF.

This clonotype has a handful of counts. The chain couples TRBV15 to TRBJ2-3, with D unresolved. CDR1 is LNHNV, CDR2 YYDKDF, per germline (reference sequence). V was shortened by 1 base and J by 6 bases, with 8 bases between the two germline ends. The CDR3 runs 13 residues. The CDR3, as DNA: TGTGCCACCAGCAGAGGCTCGGTGGATACGCAGTATTTT. Its translation: CATSRGSVDTQYF. Together with reference TRBV15 and TRBJ2-3, the CDR3 gives the full variable domain: DAMVIQNPRYQVTQFGKPVTLSCSQTLNHNVMYWYQQKSSQAPKLLFHYYDKDFNNEADTPDNFQSRRPNTSFCFLDIRSPGLGDTAMYLCATSRGSVDTQYFGPGTRLTVL.

This clonotype was counted between two and nine times. The chain joins TRBV5-1 to TRBJ1-2; D might be TRBD1 (6 bases). Germline loops: CDR1 SGHRS, CDR2 YFSETQ. The V end lost 3 bases, the J end lost 6 bases, and 18 bases lay between the germline ends. This CDR3 has 15 residues. Here the CDR3 reads CASSSSTTGLDGYTF. Here the CDR3 DNA reads TGCGCCAGCAGCTCTTCCACAACAGGGCTCGATGGCTACACCTTC.

The chain has TRBV9 and TRBJ2-3; TRBD2 agrees at 9 bases. The ends lost 0 bases at V and 3 bases at J; junction bases unmatched: 8. Germline V lookup: CDR1 SGDLS, CDR2 YYNGEE. The CDR3 totals 17 residues. Here the CDR3 DNA reads TGTGCCAGCAGCGTAGCTTTGGCGGGGGGGCGGACAGATACGCAGTATTTT. This gives the protein CASSVALAGGRTDTQYF. The variable domain in full, with the rest retrieved from reference TRBV9 and TRBJ2-3, is DSGVTQTPKHLITATGQRVTLRCSPRSGDLSVYWYQQSLDQGLQFLIQYYNGEERAKGNILERFSAQQFPDLHSELNLSSLELGDSALYFCASSVALAGGRTDTQYFGPGTRLTVL.

The CDR3 reads CASSQDSGENIQYF. Written as DNA, the CDR3 is TGTGCCAGCAGCCAAGATTCAGGAGAAAACATTCAGTACTTC. The chain couples TRBV4-2 to TRBJ2-4; D gene uncertain. CDR1 LGHNA and CDR2 YNFKEQ come from the germline V gene. The CDR3 has 14 amino acids. V dropped 0 bases and J dropped 5 bases, with 8 bases sitting between them.

The CDR3 is CAATGMYTEAFF. Written as DNA, the CDR3 is TGTGCCGCGACGGGGATGTACACTGAAGCTTTCTTT. V is TRBV6-1 and J is TRBJ1-1; D is uncertain. With 11 bases removed from V and 3 bases from J, the gap between germline ends came to 13 bases. Germline assignment: CDR1 MNHNS and CDR2 SASEGT. The CDR3 runs to 12 residues.

The chain joins TRBV6-5 to TRBJ2-4; 7 bases match TRBD1. With 0 bases clipped from V and 6 bases from J, the junction kept 2 bases outside the gene matches. Germline loops: CDR1 MNHEY, CDR2 SVGAGI. The CDR3 runs 14 residues. CDR3 DNA: TGTGCCAGCAGTTACTCGAGGGGGCTAAACATTCAGTACTTC. Its protein is CASSYSRGLNIQYF.

The rearrangement joins TRBV7-2 to TRBJ2-1; D tentatively reads TRBD1 or TRBD2 (5 bases each). This CDR3 contains 12 residues. Trimming left V 4 bases short and J 13 bases short, with 14 bases between. The germline gives CDR1 SGHTA, CDR2 FQGNSA. CDR3 coding DNA: TGTGCCAGCAGCTCAGCAACGGGGCCACAGTTCTTC. Amino acids: CASSSATGPQFF.

V is TRBV20-1 and J is TRBJ2-1; 10 bases match TRBD2. CDR3 length: 15 amino acids. Germline CDR1 DFQATT, CDR2 SNEGSKA (reference sequence). The J segment lost 5 bases and the V segment lost 5 bases, leaving 9 bases of the junction unmatched. This CDR3 reads CSAARHLAGDNEQFF. The CDR3 DNA reads as TGCAGTGCTGCGCGCCATCTAGCGGGGGACAATGAGCAGTTCTTC.